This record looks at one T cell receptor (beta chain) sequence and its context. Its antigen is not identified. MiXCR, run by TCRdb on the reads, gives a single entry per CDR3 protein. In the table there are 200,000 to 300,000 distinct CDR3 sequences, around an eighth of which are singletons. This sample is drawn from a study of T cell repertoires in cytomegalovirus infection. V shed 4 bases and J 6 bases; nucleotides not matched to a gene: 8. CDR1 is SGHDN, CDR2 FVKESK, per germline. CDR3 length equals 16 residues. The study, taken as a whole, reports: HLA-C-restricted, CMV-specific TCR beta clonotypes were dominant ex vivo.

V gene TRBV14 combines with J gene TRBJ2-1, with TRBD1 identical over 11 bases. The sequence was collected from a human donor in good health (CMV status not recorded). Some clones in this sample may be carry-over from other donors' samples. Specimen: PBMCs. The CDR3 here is CASSPLRDRGTNEQFF. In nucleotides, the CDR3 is TGTGCCAGCAGCCCGCTACGGGACAGGGGGACCAATGAGCAGTTCTTC.